Only one count was recorded for the clone carrying this T cell receptor (beta chain). Its antigen remains unknown. The sample belongs to a study of PD-L1 blockade in urothelial cancer. Study overall: Blood samples contained a median about 130,000 T cells.

Spiked synthetic TCR analogs estimated absolute template abundance per PCR. The data were produced by immunoSEQ multiplex PCR, yet TCRdb's version contains in-frame clones alone and is incomplete. The sample has 70,000 to 100,000 clones; around 84% are singletons. General study points: By 3 weeks, tumor-associated blood clones had expanded more in durable-benefit patients.

Trimming shortened V by 3 bases and J by 7 bases, and 14 bases separated the two germline ends. The CDR3 runs 14 residues. Germline loops: CDR1 SGHNT, CDR2 YYREEE (reference sequence). The time point denotes: pretreatment peripheral blood. Each patient's cancer was a locally advanced or metastatic urothelial carcinoma. The rearrangement joins TRBV5-4 to TRBJ2-1; weak D call: TRBD2 (7 bases). The specimen comprised PBMCs, sampled around atezolizumab (anti-PD-L1) treatment. This sequence originates from a man aged 60-69 years with urothelial cancer. The CDR3 is CASSWNREGNEQFF. The DNA of the CDR3 is TGTGCCAGCAGCTGGAACAGGGAGGGTAATGAGCAGTTCTTC.